This entry lists 28 T cell receptor beta chains sequenced from one sample in a study of regulatory T cells in long-lasting Graves disease. Arm-PCR with iRepertoire HTBI primers amplified the CDR3 regions for these TCR beta libraries. TCRdb re-called the multiplex PCR reads through MiXCR, storing one row per CDR3 protein. The profile shows 510,000 or so distinct CDR3 sequences, around 11% of them singletons. Described time point: newly diagnosed GD, antithyroid drugs for less than 3 months. RNA extracted from PBMCs served as the sequencing template. These records were also assigned to another study, of T cells in Graves' hyperthyroidism and ophthalmopathy.

The sample in question was peripheral blood mononuclear cells (PBMCs), obtained at new diagnosis, from a patient treated with antithyroid drugs. These receptors were collected from a woman younger than 45 with Graves disease.

This clonotype was detected ten times or more. CDR3 bases: TGTGCCAGCAGCCCCACCTCAGGGGTATCACCCCTCCACTTT. Residues: CASSPTSGVSPLHF. This chain links TRBV28 with TRBJ1-6; TRBD1 is a possible D gene (6 bases). The CDR3 consists of 14 residues. V gave up 6 bases and J gave up 10 bases, with 16 bases separating them. CDR1 and CDR2 (germline): MDHEN, SYDVKM.

This clonotype showed up many times. This sequence joins TRBV27 and TRBJ2-1; 9 bases map to TRBD2. This CDR3 region has 17 residues. Trimming cost V 5 bases and J 0 bases; bases outside gene matches: 8. CDR1 MNHEY and CDR2 SMNVEV come from the germline V gene (reference sequence). CDR3 in DNA: TGTGCCAGCAGTCGGCTAGCGGGACCCAGCTCCTACAATGAGCAGTTCTTC. This sequence encodes CASSRLAGPSSYNEQFF.

This clonotype was picked up many times. This chain joins TRBV19 and TRBJ1-3, with D hard to call. The V and J ends lost 3 bases and 1 base respectively, with 10 bases between them. The CDR3 sequence is 15 residues long. Germline assignment: CDR1 LNHDA and CDR2 SQIVND (reference sequence). CDR3 in amino acids: CASSISAWSGNTIYF. The CDR3 DNA reads as TGTGCCAGTAGTATCTCCGCCTGGTCTGGAAACACCATATATTTT.

This clonotype has a count of ten or more. The chain recombines TRBV2 with TRBJ1-1; D is unclear. Germline V lookup: CDR1 SNHLY, CDR2 FYNNEI. The CDR3 contains 13 residues. V was pared by 7 bases and J by 4 bases, with 13 bases between. CDR3 protein: CASTPIRTTEAFF. The DNA of the CDR3 is TGTGCCAGCACCCCAATTCGGACCACTGAAGCTTTCTTT.

This clonotype was seen repeatedly, ten times or more. The rearrangement joins TRBV11-2 to TRBJ2-1; weak D call: TRBD2 (6 bases). Germline V gene data show CDR1 as SGHAT and CDR2 as FQNNGV. The ends were cut back, 1 base at V and 8 bases at J, with 12 bases in the middle. The CDR3 covers 14 residues. Written as DNA, the CDR3 is TGTGCCAGCAGCTTAGGTGTTAGGAGGGATGAGCAGTTCTTC. This codes for CASSLGVRRDEQFF.

This clonotype was counted at least ten times. CDR3 DNA sequence: TGTGCCAGCAGATTAAATTGGGACACCGGGGAGCTGTTTTTT. This sequence encodes CASRLNWDTGELFF. V is TRBV2 and J is TRBJ2-2; D unresolved. The germline V gene encodes CDR1 SNHLY and CDR2 FYNNEI. CDR3 length: 14 amino acids. The ends were cut back, 6 bases at V and 3 bases at J, with 11 bases in the middle.

The gene calls are TRBV7-2 and TRBJ1-1, with unresolved D. V gave up 8 bases and J gave up 0 bases, with 7 bases separating them. This CDR3 spans 12 amino acids. Germline V gene lookup returns CDR1 SGHTA and CDR2 FQGNSA. The CDR3, as DNA: TGTGCCAGCTGGGCGGTGAACACTGAAGCTTTCTTT. Translating gives CASWAVNTEAFF.

This chain joins TRBV6-2 or TRBV6-3 and TRBJ1-6; D is perhaps TRBD1 (6 bases). The V and J ends lost 8 bases and 6 bases respectively, with 14 bases between them. The V gene's germline CDR1 is MNHEY and CDR2 SVGEGT. The CDR3 loop spans 14 amino acids. The CDR3 loop is CASGNRVRNSPLHF. CDR3 nucleotide sequence: TGTGCCAGCGGAAACAGGGTTCGTAATTCACCCCTCCACTTT.

This clonotype appeared many times. This chain joins TRBV7-4 and TRBJ2-7; 10 nucleotides line up with TRBD1. This CDR3 is built from 18 residues. V gave up 5 bases and J gave up 3 bases; unmatched junction bases: 16. CDR1 is SGHVT and CDR2 is SQSDAQ in the germline V gene. CDR3 DNA: TGTGCCAGCAGCGATGCCAACCGGGACAGGGGAACCTACTACGAGCAGTACTTC. Amino acid sequence: CASSDANRDRGTYYEQYF.

This clonotype has a count of ten or more. The chain couples TRBV19 to TRBJ1-2; TRBD1 is a possible D gene (5 bases). The CDR3 runs to 14 residues. Trimming removed 7 bases from V and 4 bases from J, with 16 bases in between. The germline CDR1 and CDR2 sequences are LNHDA and SQIVND (reference sequence). CDR3 bases: TGTGCCAGTAACCCGACAGTAAATCGCTATGGCTACACCTTC. The encoded protein is CASNPTVNRYGYTF.

This clonotype was observed a few times. V gene TRBV12-3 or TRBV12-4 combines with J gene TRBJ2-5; no clear D. V lost 4 bases and J lost 4, with 13 bases in between. The CDR3 loop spans 14 amino acids. This chain's CDR3 is CASSWITGGETQYF. CDR3 sequence (DNA): TGTGCCAGCAGTTGGATCACTGGCGGAGAGACCCAGTACTTC.

The CDR3 sequence is CSARGTREGYNEQFF. The DNA of the CDR3 is TGCAGTGCTAGAGGGACTAGGGAAGGTTACAATGAGCAGTTCTTC. V gene TRBV20-1 combines with J gene TRBJ2-1; 7 bases map to TRBD2. V dropped 1 base and J dropped 4; count of bases not matched to a gene: 7. The CDR3 extends over 15 amino acids. In germline, CDR1 is DFQATT, CDR2 SNEGSKA (reference sequence).

This clonotype was seen at least ten times. This chain connects TRBV28 to TRBJ1-5, with a possible D match to TRBD1 (6 bases). CDR3 length: 15 amino acids. Germline lookup yields CDR1 MDHEN and CDR2 SYDVKM. V lost 7 bases and J 1 base, leaving 14 bases between the germline ends. The CDR3 DNA reads TGTGCCAGCACCCCTCGGGGGGCGAGCAATCAGCCCCAGCATTTT. Translation: CASTPRGASNQPQHF.

This clonotype was recorded at least ten times. The chain is built from TRBV7-2 and TRBJ1-2; 7 bases match TRBD1. This CDR3 spans 14 amino acids. V was pared by 1 base and J by 3 bases, with 2 bases of the junction left unmatched. Germline V gives CDR1 SGHTA, CDR2 FQGNSA. The DNA of the CDR3 is TGTGCCAGCAGCTTAGACGGGACAGACTATGGCTACACCTTC. It specifies CASSLDGTDYGYTF. Supplemented by reference TRBV7-2 and TRBJ1-2, the full variable domain reads GAGVSQSPSNKVTEKGKDVELRCDPISGHTALYWYRQSLGQGLEFLIYFQGNSAPDKSGLPSDRFSAERTGGSVSTLTIQRTQQEDSAVYLCASSLDGTDYGYTFGSGTRLTVV.

This clonotype was found a few times. This chain links TRBV19 with TRBJ1-3, with TRBD1 matching over 9 bases. CDR1 LNHDA and CDR2 SQIVND come from the germline V gene (reference sequence). This CDR3 contains 15 residues. V lost 7 bases and J lost 4; bases outside the gene matches: 8. This chain's CDR3 is CASTAPGTGGNTIYF. The CDR3 nucleotides read TGTGCCAGTACCGCGCCCGGGACAGGGGGAAACACCATATATTTT.

This clonotype was picked up many times. V usage is TRBV28 and J usage is TRBJ1-2; no definite D call. Germline V gene sequence: CDR1 MDHEN, CDR2 SYDVKM. This CDR3 comprises 14 residues. The V end was cut by 2 bases, the J end by 0 bases, with 7 bases between. The DNA of the CDR3 is TGTGCCAGCAGTTTAGGTATAGCTAACTATGGCTACACCTTC. Protein product: CASSLGIANYGYTF.

The table lists this clonotype with many counts. This chain joins TRBV2 and TRBJ2-7; 7 bases line up with TRBD1. V lost 7 bases to trimming and J lost 4 bases; unmatched junction nucleotides: 7. Germline loops: CDR1 SNHLY, CDR2 FYNNEI. The CDR3 totals 13 residues. CDR3 sequence reads: CASKDRLGYEQYF. Here the CDR3 DNA reads TGTGCCAGCAAGGACAGGCTTGGGTACGAGCAGTACTTC.

The chain links TRBV7-9 to TRBJ2-3, with D perhaps given as TRBD1 or TRBD2 (5 bases each). The CDR3 has 12 residues. V dropped 4 bases and J dropped 10 bases, with 12 bases sitting between them. Germline V gene lookup returns CDR1 SEHNR and CDR2 FQNEAQ (reference sequence). CDR3 in amino acids: CASSYGTPAQYF. The CDR3 DNA reads TGTGCCAGCAGCTACGGGACCCCGGCGCAGTATTTT.

This chain joins TRBV11-3 and TRBJ2-5, with D perhaps TRBD1 or TRBD2 (7 bases each). The ends were cut back, 5 bases at V and 1 base at J, with 23 bases in the middle. Germline CDR1 and CDR2: SGHNT and YENEEA. This CDR3 spans 18 amino acids. The CDR3 DNA reads as TGTGCCAGCAGCCCAGGGGGGGGGCGCCGTCAGACCCAAGAGACCCAGTACTTC. It encodes CASSPGGGRRQTQETQYF.

The V call is TRBV5-1, the J call TRBJ1-1, with no clear D. CDR3 size: 13 residues. CDR1 SGHRS and CDR2 YFSETQ come from the germline V gene. V lost 4 bases to trimming and J lost 0 bases, with 7 bases between them. The CDR3 spells CASSRSMNTEAFF. Here the CDR3 DNA reads TGCGCCAGCAGCCGGAGCATGAACACTGAAGCTTTCTTT. Based on the CDR3 plus reference TRBV5-1 and TRBJ1-1, the full variable domain is KAGVTQTPRYLIKTRGQQVTLSCSPISGHRSVSWYQQTPGQGLQFLFEYFSETQRNKGNFPGRFSGRQFSNSRSEMNVSTLELGDSALYLCASSRSMNTEAFFGQGTRLTVV.

This clonotype was observed at least ten times. The V call is TRBV3-1, the J call TRBJ1-6; 9 bases map to TRBD1. The junction had 8 bases not matched to a gene; V was cut back by 2 bases and J by 9 bases. The germline V gene has CDR1 LGHDT and CDR2 YNNKEL (reference sequence). The CDR3 runs to 16 residues. This CDR3 is CASSQRPGQGVSPLHF. The CDR3 coding sequence is TGTGCCAGCAGCCAACGTCCGGGACAGGGTGTTTCACCCCTCCACTTT.

This clonotype was detected a few times. The J gene is TRBJ2-6, the V gene TRBV14; D possibly corresponds to TRBD2 (6 bases). Germline V gene data show CDR1 as SGHDN and CDR2 as FVKESK. The CDR3 totals 21 residues. V gave up 0 bases and J gave up 0 bases, with 21 bases separating them. CDR3 nucleotide sequence: TGTGCCAGCAGCCAAGATGGACCGTACTGGGGAGGTGGCTCTGGGGCCAACGTCCTGACTTTC. This codes for CASSQDGPYWGGGSGANVLTF.

This clonotype appeared a few times. V and J are TRBV9 and TRBJ2-1; TRBD2 matches at 8 bases. J was trimmed by 7 bases and V by 5 bases; bases with no gene match: 8. Germline V gene data show CDR1 as SGDLS and CDR2 as YYNGEE. CDR3 length: 14 amino acids. The CDR3 sequence: CASSSGEYTNEQFF. In DNA, the CDR3 is TGTGCCAGCAGTAGCGGGGAATATACAAATGAGCAGTTCTTC.

There are many counts of this clonotype. V gene TRBV28 combines with J gene TRBJ1-4; D is possibly TRBD1 (5 bases). Germline CDR1 and CDR2: MDHEN and SYDVKM. V was shortened by 5 bases and J by 8 bases, with 18 bases between the two germline ends. The CDR3 sequence is 15 residues long. In DNA form, the CDR3 reads TGTGCCAGCAGTATCTCCGGGACGGGAGGCGAAAAACTGTTTTTT. It codes for CASSISGTGGEKLFF.

This clonotype was picked up many times. The chain combines TRBV11-2 with TRBJ1-4; TRBD1 is a possible D gene (6 bases). The CDR3 is 15 amino acids. The V end lost 1 base, the J end lost 6 bases, and 12 bases lay between the germline ends. Per germline, CDR1 SGHAT and CDR2 FQNNGV. The CDR3 nucleotides are TGTGCCAGCAGCTTAGTGACGGGGGGCGATGAAAAACTGTTTTTT. As protein: CASSLVTGGDEKLFF.

This clonotype was counted many times. The rearrangement uses TRBV15 and TRBJ1-2; D uncertain. CDR3 length equals 14 residues. Germline-derived CDR1 and CDR2 are LNHNV and YYDKDF (reference sequence). V was pared by 3 bases and J by 8 bases, with 16 bases between. The CDR3 DNA reads as TGTGCCACCAGCAGGCACCGGGCTCAGAGCGGCTACACCTTC. This sequence encodes CATSRHRAQSGYTF.

This clonotype was picked up a small number of times. This chain connects TRBV5-6 to TRBJ2-1; no clear D gene. Germline loops: CDR1 SGHDT, CDR2 YYEEEE. The CDR3 spans 14 residues. The ends were cut back, 0 bases at V and 10 bases at J, with 14 bases in the middle. The CDR3: CASSLGSTFTEQFF. The CDR3 nucleotides read TGTGCCAGCAGCTTGGGCTCCACCTTTACCGAGCAGTTCTTC.

This clonotype was counted many times. The chain carries TRBV9 and TRBJ2-3; 15 bases match TRBD2. J lost 6 bases, V lost 3 bases, and 11 bases had no gene match. Germline CDR1 SGDLS, CDR2 YYNGEE. This CDR3 comprises 18 residues. CDR3 DNA sequence: TGTGCCAGCAGCGCCGGGACTAGCGGGAGGCCGGGAGTGGATACGCAGTATTTT. Residues: CASSAGTSGRPGVDTQYF.